The 31 T cell receptor beta chains given below trace back to one sample, sequenced in a study of beta chain features in type 1 diabetes. Reverse transcribing all isolated RNA meant expressed TCRB transcripts were sequenced. Libraries were prepared by immunoSEQ multiplex PCR; TCRdb keeps only in-frame clonotypes and omits some of them. The sample carries approximately 170,000 clones, roughly 60% recorded once. These receptors lack a known antigen. Study results and limitations: TCRB CDR3s were moderately but significantly shorter in Type 1 diabetes patients in all four CD4+ subsets.

Sequences were obtained from naive CD4+ T cells from blood. The receptors here all came from a man aged 25 to 40 with type 1 diabetes.

The V gene is TRBV4-3, the J gene TRBJ2-1, with D perhaps TRBD1 or TRBD2 (6 bases each). The CDR3 extends over 12 amino acids. The germline V and J ends were trimmed by 8 bases and 6 bases, with 11 bases remaining between them. The germline gives CDR1 LGHNA, CDR2 YSLEER. CDR3 sequence (DNA): TGCGCCAGCGGGGGGCAAAGCAATGAGCAGTTCTTC. Encoded protein: CASGGQSNEQFF.

V is TRBV2 and J is TRBJ2-1; 7 bases are shared with TRBD2. The ends lost 2 bases at V and 6 bases at J; junction bases unmatched: 1. The CDR3 loop spans 13 amino acids. The germline gives CDR1 SNHLY, CDR2 FYNNEI. The CDR3 sequence: CASSERTSNEQFF. DNA of the CDR3: TGTGCCAGCAGTGAACGGACTAGCAATGAGCAGTTCTTC.

This clone showed up just a few times. The genes are TRBV4-3 and TRBJ1-4, with 9 bases lining up with TRBD1. Unmatched junction bases numbered 4, after V lost 7 bases and J lost 4 bases. The CDR3 has 14 amino acids. Germline V CDR1 and CDR2: LGHNA, YSLEER. The CDR3: CASNTGQGNEKLFF. As DNA, the CDR3 is TGCGCCAGCAACACGGGACAGGGTAATGAAAAACTGTTTTTT.

This clone was seen a single time. The J gene is TRBJ2-7, the V gene TRBV25-1; D is unclear. The CDR3 is made up of 11 amino acids. V was trimmed by 3 bases and J by 3 bases, leaving 3 bases between them. Germline V gene data show CDR1 as MGHDK and CDR2 as SYGVNS. CDR3 DNA sequence: TGTGCCAGCAGTGACCGCTACGAGCAGTACTTC. This sequence encodes CASSDRYEQYF.

To note about this clone: Other nucleotide sequences from this sample produce the same CDR3. This chain links TRBV5-1 with TRBJ2-3, with TRBD1 matching 8 bases. This CDR3 is built from 14 residues. CDR1 is SGHRS and CDR2 is YFSETQ in the germline V gene. The J segment lost 2 bases and the V segment lost 4 bases, leaving 3 bases of the junction unmatched. CDR3 region: CASSLGQDTDTQYF. CDR3 nucleotide sequence: TGCGCCAGCAGCCTGGGACAGGACACAGATACGCAGTATTTT.

The chain joins TRBV7-9 to TRBJ2-3, with 8 bases fitting TRBD2. CDR1 SEHNR and CDR2 FQNEAQ come from the germline V gene (reference sequence). V was clipped by 5 bases and J by 4 bases; unmatched bases: 11. The CDR3 is 16 amino acids. The DNA for the CDR3 is TGTGCCAGCAGCCAAAGAAGGACTAGCAGGGCAGATACGCAGTATTTT. Encoded protein: CASSQRRTSRADTQYF.

This clone was seen more than once but under ten times. The chain links TRBV25-1 to TRBJ2-1; no definite D call. The length of the CDR3 is 14 residues. CDR1 MGHDK and CDR2 SYGVNS come from the germline V gene. V dropped 7 bases and J dropped 8 bases, with 18 bases sitting between them. The CDR3 loop is CASTPTSGPYEQFF. The CDR3 DNA reads as TGTGCCAGCACTCCCACCTCCGGTCCCTATGAGCAGTTCTTC.

In its sample, this clone was seen a few times. The CDR3 is CASSSDRAEQYF. CDR3 DNA sequence: TGTGCCAGCAGCTCCGACAGGGCTGAGCAGTACTTC. This rearrangement joins TRBV13 to TRBJ2-7; 7 nucleotides line up with TRBD1. The trim removed 4 bases at V and 7 bases at J, leaving 4 bases unmatched. Germline assignment: CDR1 PRHDT and CDR2 FYEKMQ (reference sequence). The CDR3 sequence is 12 residues long.

This clone was seen just once. This rearrangement joins TRBV9 to TRBJ1-1, with unresolved D. The germline V gene has CDR1 SGDLS and CDR2 YYNGEE. V was clipped by 4 bases and J by 3 bases, with 13 bases between them. The CDR3 consists of 14 residues. The CDR3 spells CASSPVGLHTEAFF. CDR3 DNA: TGTGCCAGCAGCCCCGTGGGGTTACACACTGAAGCTTTCTTT.

The V gene is TRBV25-1, the J gene TRBJ1-6, with D possibly TRBD1 on 5 matching bases. The germline CDR1 and CDR2 sequences are MGHDK and SYGVNS. The CDR3 is 14 residues long. Trimming shortened V by 5 bases and J by 6 bases, and 11 bases separated the two germline ends. CDR3 nucleotide sequence: TGTGCCAGCAGTCGGGACCAGGTTAATTCACCCCTCCACTTT. Protein: CASSRDQVNSPLHF.

This chain links TRBV30 with TRBJ2-7; tentative D call: TRBD1 (6 bases). In germline, CDR1 is GTSNPN, CDR2 SVGIG (reference sequence). V was trimmed by 0 bases and J by 3 bases, leaving 15 bases between them. This CDR3 spans 15 amino acids. CDR3 DNA sequence: TGTGCCTGGAGTGTTCACACAGGGAGTGGCTACGAGCAGTACTTC. Its translation is CAWSVHTGSGYEQYF.

This clone has just one count. The chain carries TRBV29-1 and TRBJ1-2; D is ambiguous. Trimming left V 7 bases short and J 4 bases short, with 10 bases between. The length of the CDR3 is 11 residues. Germline CDR1 and CDR2: SQVTM and ANQGSEA. CDR3 amino acids: CSGQYPYGYTF. Here the CDR3 DNA reads TGCAGCGGCCAGTACCCCTATGGCTACACCTTC.

The J gene is TRBJ1-1, the V gene TRBV23-1; D possibly corresponds to TRBD1 (5 bases). TRBV23-1 is flagged as an ORF with uncertain function. V lost 5 bases and J lost 4, with 20 bases in between. The CDR3 spans 16 residues. CDR3 coding DNA: TGCGCCAGCAGTTATTACAGGTACCCGCTGTTCACTGAAGCTTTCTTT. Residues: CASSYYRYPLFTEAFF.

This clone has more than one count but fewer than ten. The chain employs TRBV29-1 and TRBJ1-1, with 8 bases identical to TRBD1. This CDR3 region has 13 residues. The germline V gene encodes CDR1 SQVTM and CDR2 ANQGSEA. Unmatched junction bases numbered 8, after V lost 0 bases and J lost 11 bases. The CDR3 DNA sequence: TGCAGCGTTGAAGATCGGGGGACAGGCCTGGCTTTCTTT. It is translated as CSVEDRGTGLAFF.

Only a few counts were recorded for this clone. This chain joins TRBV13 and TRBJ2-3, with TRBD1 as a possible D gene (6 bases). The CDR3 is made up of 17 amino acids. Germline CDR1 and CDR2: PRHDT and FYEKMQ (reference sequence). Trimming left V 5 bases short and J 0 bases short, with 18 bases between. CDR3 DNA: TGTGCCAGCAGCCCGGGGCCGACAGGCGCTAGCACAGATACGCAGTATTTT. This gives the protein CASSPGPTGASTDTQYF.

The chain has TRBV2 and TRBJ2-1, with D possibly being TRBD1 or TRBD2 (5 bases each). This CDR3 is 13 amino acids long. With 7 bases removed from V and 7 bases from J, the gap between germline ends came to 14 bases. Germline V CDR1 and CDR2: SNHLY, FYNNEI. The CDR3 reads CASNRDERNEQFF. The CDR3 region has the DNA TGTGCCAGCAACCGGGACGAGAGGAATGAGCAGTTCTTC.

The chain is built from TRBV18 and TRBJ1-6, with 9 bases that match TRBD1. J gave up 9 bases and V 6 bases, and 18 bases lay outside the gene matches. The CDR3 extends over 18 amino acids. Germline V lookup: CDR1 KGHSH, CDR2 LQKENI. CDR3 region: CASSRDRARASRGSPLHF. In DNA, the CDR3 is TGTGCCAGCTCCCGGGACAGGGCTCGTGCTAGCCGAGGTTCACCCCTCCACTTT. Supplemented by reference TRBV18 and TRBJ1-6, the full variable domain reads NAGVMQNPRHLVRRRGQEARLRCSPMKGHSHVYWYRQLPEEGLKFMVYLQKENIIDESGMPKERFSAEFPKEGPSILRIQQVVRGDSAAYFCASSRDRARASRGSPLHFGNGTRLTVT.

This clone showed up just once. The chain couples TRBV14 to TRBJ2-7, with no clear D. CDR3 size: 12 residues. Trimming took 4 bases from V and 0 from J, leaving 4 bases between them. CDR1 SGHDN and CDR2 FVKESK come from the germline V gene. DNA of the CDR3: TGTGCCAGCAGCCCCGGCTCCTACGAGCAGTACTTC. It encodes CASSPGSYEQYF.

V and J are TRBV15 and TRBJ1-2; D gene unclear. This CDR3 comprises 15 residues. Germline assignment: CDR1 LNHNV and CDR2 YYDKDF (reference sequence). The V end lost 1 base, the J end lost 2 bases, and 11 bases lay between the germline ends. CDR3 sequence: CATSRGPGLNYGYTF. CDR3 in DNA: TGTGCCACCAGCAGAGGTCCCGGATTAAACTATGGCTACACCTTC.

This clone was counted only a few times. CDR3 amino acids: CASSGPAGANEQFF. CDR3 nucleotide sequence: TGTGCCAGCAGTGGCCCGGCGGGGGCAAATGAGCAGTTCTTC. The rearrangement uses TRBV28 and TRBJ2-1; maybe TRBD2 (7 bases). The CDR3 spans 14 residues. Germline loops: CDR1 MDHEN, CDR2 SYDVKM. Trimming stripped 5 bases from V and 7 bases from J, with 15 bases between. The full variable domain, completed using reference TRBV28 and TRBJ2-1, is DVKVTQSSRYLVKRTGEKVFLECVQDMDHENMFWYRQDPGLGLRLIYFSYDVKMKEKGDIPEGYSVSREKKERFSLILESASTNQTSMYLCASSGPAGANEQFFGPGTRLTVL.

The chain carries TRBV9 and TRBJ2-5; tentatively, D is TRBD1 or TRBD2 (5 bases each). CDR1 and CDR2 from the germline V gene are SGDLS and YYNGEE. The germline V and J ends were trimmed by 0 bases and 5 bases, with 20 bases remaining between them. CDR3 length: 17 residues. As DNA, the CDR3 is TGTGCCAGCAGCGTAGGTAGCTCCGGGGCGGTCGGTGAGACCCAGTACTTC. Protein sequence: CASSVGSSGAVGETQYF.

The chain links TRBV5-6 to TRBJ1-1; D is ambiguous. This CDR3 contains 14 residues. Trimming took off 3 bases at V and 0 bases at J, with 9 bases between the two ends. Per the germline V gene, CDR1 is SGHDT and CDR2 is YYEEEE. The CDR3 bases are TGTGCCAGCAGCTCCCCACCTATGAACACTGAAGCTTTCTTT. It codes for CASSSPPMNTEAFF.

The V and J genes are TRBV4-3 and TRBJ2-4; no reliable D call. The length of the CDR3 is 9 residues. V lost 8 bases, J lost 15 bases, and 11 bases lay in between. Germline V gene lookup returns CDR1 LGHNA and CDR2 YSLEER. CDR3 protein: CASVQISYF. CDR3 nucleotides: TGCGCCAGCGTCCAAATTTCGTACTTC.

This chain connects TRBV7-9 to TRBJ2-1; D possibly uses TRBD1 or TRBD2 (6 bases each). V was shortened by 0 bases and J by 9 bases, with 9 bases between the two germline ends. CDR1 and CDR2 from the germline V gene are SEHNR and FQNEAQ (reference sequence). There are 13 residues in the CDR3. CDR3 DNA: TGTGCCAGCAGCTTAGCGAGGGGGGCTGAGCAGTTCTTC. Its protein is CASSLARGAEQFF.

This clone was seen just once. This chain links TRBV30 with TRBJ1-2; perhaps TRBD1 as D (5 bases). The V gene's germline CDR1 is GTSNPN and CDR2 SVGIG (reference sequence). V was pared by 3 bases and J by 8 bases, with 13 bases between. The CDR3 sequence is 12 residues long. CDR3: CAWSGAHGGYTF. CDR3 sequence (DNA): TGTGCCTGGAGCGGGGCGCACGGGGGCTACACCTTC.

This clone was seen only a few times. The rearrangement uses TRBV7-9 and TRBJ2-6; the D is unclear. V shed 5 bases and J shed 1 base, with 6 bases lying between them. This CDR3 region has 14 residues. The V gene's germline CDR1 is SEHNR and CDR2 FQNEAQ (reference sequence). The CDR3 spells CASSLESGANVLTF. CDR3 sequence (DNA): TGTGCCAGCAGCCTTGAATCTGGGGCCAACGTCCTGACTTTC.

This chain links TRBV18 with TRBJ2-7; no clear D gene. Germline V CDR1 and CDR2: KGHSH, LQKENI. V gave up 1 base and J gave up 5 bases, with 12 bases separating them. CDR3 length equals 14 residues. The CDR3 loop reads CASSPLDGPHEQYF. CDR3 DNA sequence: TGTGCCAGCTCACCACTGGACGGCCCACACGAGCAGTACTTC.

V and J are TRBV5-1 and TRBJ2-3; D is perhaps TRBD1 (5 bases). Germline assignment: CDR1 SGHRS and CDR2 YFSETQ. The CDR3 runs to 14 residues. The V and J ends lost 0 bases and 5 bases respectively, with 10 bases between them. The CDR3 protein is CASSLEAGQDTQYF. The CDR3 region has the DNA TGCGCCAGCAGCTTGGAGGCAGGGCAAGATACGCAGTATTTT.

Only a few counts were recorded for this clone. V usage is TRBV29-1 and J usage is TRBJ1-3; no clear D. From germline, CDR1 is SQVTM and CDR2 ANQGSEA. The length of the CDR3 is 12 residues. V shed 7 bases and J shed 4 bases, with 11 bases lying between them. This CDR3 reads CSGAREGNTIYF. CDR3 nucleotide sequence: TGCAGCGGGGCAAGGGAAGGAAACACCATATATTTT.

The chain uses TRBV6-5 and TRBJ2-3; D remains ambiguous. Between the trimmed V and J ends, which lost 0 bases and 0 bases, there was a span of 7 bases. The CDR3 totals 15 residues. Germline V lookup: CDR1 MNHEY, CDR2 SVGAGI. The CDR3 spells CASSYSGYSTDTQYF. CDR3 DNA sequence: TGTGCCAGCAGTTACTCGGGGTATAGCACAGATACGCAGTATTTT.

This chain links TRBV18 with TRBJ2-3; 10 bases are a match to TRBD1. CDR1 and CDR2 (germline): KGHSH, LQKENI. The CDR3 runs 14 residues. Trimming cost V 2 bases and J 4 bases; bases outside gene matches: 0. For the CDR3, the DNA is TGTGCCAGCTCACCAGGACAGGGGGCAGATACGCAGTATTTT. It translates to CASSPGQGADTQYF.